This T cell receptor beta chain comes out of a study of shared clonotypes between healthy human individuals. Study details: The study used three CD4 naive, three CD4 memory, two CD8 naive and one CD8 memory plate per donor. The study, taken as a whole, reports: It was the few donors that limited the genetic and exposure-history diversity represented.

Concerning this clone itself: Its matching antigen is unknown.

The CDR3 is 13 residues long. Germline V gene lookup returns CDR1 LNHNV and CDR2 YYDKDF (reference sequence). Trimming stripped 2 bases from V and 5 bases from J, with 6 bases between. TCRdb's copy holds only in-frame clones and misses some; the assay was immunoSEQ multiplex PCR. The sample includes some 2.4 million clones, roughly 93% of them seen just once. The sequencing input was naive CD4+ T cells from PBMCs. Subset specified: CD45RA+ positively selected. The gene calls are TRBV15 and TRBJ2-2; no clear D gene. This clonotype was sampled from a man aged 18 to 29 in good health. Some clones in this sample may be carry-over from other donors' samples. The CDR3 nucleotides are TGTGCCACCAGCAGATCAGGTACCGGGGAGCTGTTTTTT. Translating gives CATSRSGTGELFF.